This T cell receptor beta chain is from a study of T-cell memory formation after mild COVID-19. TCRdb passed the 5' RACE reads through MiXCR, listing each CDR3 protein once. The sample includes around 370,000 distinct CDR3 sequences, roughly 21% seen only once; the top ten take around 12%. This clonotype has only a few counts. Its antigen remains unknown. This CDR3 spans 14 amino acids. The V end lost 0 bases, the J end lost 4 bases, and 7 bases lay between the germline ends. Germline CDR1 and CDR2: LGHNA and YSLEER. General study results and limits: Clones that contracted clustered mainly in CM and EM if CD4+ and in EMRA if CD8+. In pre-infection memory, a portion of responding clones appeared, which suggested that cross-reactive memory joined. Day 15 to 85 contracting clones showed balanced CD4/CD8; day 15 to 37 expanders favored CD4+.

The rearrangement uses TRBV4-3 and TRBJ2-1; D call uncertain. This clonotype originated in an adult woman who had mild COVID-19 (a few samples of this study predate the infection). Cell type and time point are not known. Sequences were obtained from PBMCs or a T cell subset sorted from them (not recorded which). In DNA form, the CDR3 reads TGCGCCAGCAGCCAAGAATTAGTGTACAATGAGCAGTTCTTC. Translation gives CASSQELVYNEQFF.